This entry concerns a single TCR beta chain. What it recognizes is unknown. Naive cells were sorted as CD45RO-, CCR7+, CD27+ and CD95-. The data stem from a study of CXCR3-negative and CXCR3-positive naive CD8 T cells. The libraries of TRB cDNA were prepared using 5' RACE with UMI labels. TCRdb reprocessed the 5' RACE reads and reports one entry per CDR3 protein, with no DNA. The data show 150,000 or so distinct CDR3 sequences, and the top ten clones hold about 0.28%. Germline CDR1 reads SEHNR; CDR2 reads FQNEAQ (reference sequence). This CDR3 is built from 17 residues. Points from the study as a whole: Both naive subsets had comparably high diversity; memory CD8+ cells much lower. Naive CXCR3-negative cells resembled naive CXCR3-positive cells in TRBV-TRBJ usage; memory cells differed. Naive cells positive for CXCR3 carried more hydrophobic TRB CDR3s than CXCR3-negative ones.

The gene calls are TRBV7-9 and TRBJ1-1; the TCRdb D gene call, TRBD1, has no DNA to confirm it. The sample comprised naive CXCR3+ CD8+ T cells from blood. Specified subset: CD45RO-CCR7+CD27+CD95- naive CD8+ T cells expressing CXCR3 (TNR3+). The source of this sequence is a human donor in good health. Some clones in this sample may be carry-over from other donors' samples. CDR3 sequence: CASSQVRTLSGDTEAFF.